Below, one T cell receptor beta chain is given with its context. This sample is part of a study of blood T cell repertoires in COVID-19. Whole-study context: Specimens from acute and convalescent COVID-19 originated in the United States, Italy and Spain. PBMCs, B-cell-depleted T cells, or T cells provided the cDNA or gDNA that made up the material.

V was trimmed by 2 bases and J by 10 bases, leaving 14 bases between them. The CDR3 spans 12 residues. CDR1 and CDR2 from the germline V gene are SQVTM and ANQGSEA. Authors' data handling: Amplifying reference gene primers gave estimates of nucleated cell counts. Using immunoSEQ multiplex PCR, the repertoire was profiled, and TCRdb retains in-frame clones only, with some absent. D and trimming were read from the DNA, whereas the V and J calls and clone size are those reported in that table. Among about 170,000 clones listed, roughly 90% were seen once. This TCR came from a man in his 60s with acute or convalescent COVID-19. This chain connects TRBV29-1 to TRBJ1-2, with D uncertain. The sequenced sample was peripheral blood. The CDR3 loop reads CSVEPASVTYTF. In DNA form, the CDR3 reads TGCAGCGTTGAACCAGCGTCCGTTACCTACACCTTC. Full variable domain (rest looked up from reference TRBV29-1 and TRBJ1-2): SAVISQKPSRDICQRGTSLTIQCQVDSQVTMMFWYRQQPGQSLTLIATANQGSEATYESGFVIDKFPISRPNLTFSTLTVSNMSPEDSSIYLCSVEPASVTYTFGSGTRLTVV.